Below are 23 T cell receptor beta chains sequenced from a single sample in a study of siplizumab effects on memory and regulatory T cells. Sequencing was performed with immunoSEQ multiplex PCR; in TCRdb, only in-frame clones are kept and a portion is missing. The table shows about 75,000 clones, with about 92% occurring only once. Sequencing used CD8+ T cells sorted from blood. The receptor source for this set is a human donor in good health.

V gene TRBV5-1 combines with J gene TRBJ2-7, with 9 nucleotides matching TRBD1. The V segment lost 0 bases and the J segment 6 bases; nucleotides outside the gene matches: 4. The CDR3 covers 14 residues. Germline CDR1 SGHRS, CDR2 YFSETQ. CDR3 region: CASSLGTGAGEQYF. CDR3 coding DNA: TGCGCCAGCAGCTTGGGGACAGGGGCGGGCGAGCAGTACTTC.

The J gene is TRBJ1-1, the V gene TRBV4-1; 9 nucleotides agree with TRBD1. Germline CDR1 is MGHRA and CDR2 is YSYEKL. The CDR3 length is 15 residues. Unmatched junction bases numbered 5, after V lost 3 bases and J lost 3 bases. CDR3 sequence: CASSQGTGGYTEAFF. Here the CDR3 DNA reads TGCGCCAGCAGCCAGGGAACAGGGGGCTACACTGAAGCTTTCTTT.

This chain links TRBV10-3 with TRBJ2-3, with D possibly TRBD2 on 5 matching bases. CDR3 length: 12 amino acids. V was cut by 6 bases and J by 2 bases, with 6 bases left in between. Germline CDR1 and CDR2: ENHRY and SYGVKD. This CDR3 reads CAIRGVTDTQYF. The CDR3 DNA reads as TGTGCCATCAGGGGAGTCACAGATACGCAGTATTTT.

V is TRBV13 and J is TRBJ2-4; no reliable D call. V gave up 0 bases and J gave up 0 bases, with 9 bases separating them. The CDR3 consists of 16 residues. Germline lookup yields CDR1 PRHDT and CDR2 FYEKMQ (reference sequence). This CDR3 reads CASSLGTGIAKNIQYF. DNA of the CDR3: TGTGCCAGCAGCTTAGGGACGGGTATAGCCAAAAACATTCAGTACTTC.

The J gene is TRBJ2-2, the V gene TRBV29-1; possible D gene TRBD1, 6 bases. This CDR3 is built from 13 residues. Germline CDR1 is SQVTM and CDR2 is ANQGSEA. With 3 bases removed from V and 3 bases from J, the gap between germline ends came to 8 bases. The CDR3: CSVDRGDTGELFF. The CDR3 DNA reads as TGCAGCGTTGACAGGGGAGACACCGGGGAGCTGTTTTTT.

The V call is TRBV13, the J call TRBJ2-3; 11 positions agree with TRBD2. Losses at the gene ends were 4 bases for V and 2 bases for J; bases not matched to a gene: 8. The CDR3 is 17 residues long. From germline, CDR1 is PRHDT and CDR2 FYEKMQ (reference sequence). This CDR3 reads CASSSGLAGSDTDTQYF. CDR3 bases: TGTGCCAGCAGCTCAGGACTAGCGGGCTCCGACACAGATACGCAGTATTTT. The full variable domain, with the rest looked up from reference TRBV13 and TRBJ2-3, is AAGVIQSPRHLIKEKRETATLKCYPIPRHDTVYWYQQGPGQDPQFLISFYEKMQSDKGSIPDRFSAQQFSDYHSELNMSSLELGDSALYFCASSSGLAGSDTDTQYFGPGTRLTVL.

CDR3 sequence reads: CASTILGSSYEQYF. The CDR3 region has the DNA TGTGCCAGCACCATACTAGGCAGCTCCTACGAGCAGTACTTC. The chain joins TRBV7-9 to TRBJ2-5; weak D call: TRBD2 (5 bases). With the DNA end fitting TRBJ2-7 better, the J assignment may be wrong. The CDR3 spans 14 residues. The germline CDR1 and CDR2 sequences are SEHNR and FQNEAQ (reference sequence).

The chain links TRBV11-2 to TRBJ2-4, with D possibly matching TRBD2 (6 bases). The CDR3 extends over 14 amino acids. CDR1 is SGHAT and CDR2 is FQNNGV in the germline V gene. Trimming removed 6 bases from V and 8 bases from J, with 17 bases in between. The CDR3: CASSLGGGEDIQYF. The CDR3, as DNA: TGTGCCAGCAGTCTCGGTGGAGGGGAGGACATTCAGTACTTC. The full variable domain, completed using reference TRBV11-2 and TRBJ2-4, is EAGVAQSPRYKIIEKRQSVAFWCNPISGHATLYWYQQILGQGPKLLIQFQNNGVVDDSQLPKDRFSAERLKGVDSTLKIQPAKLEDSAVYLCASSLGGGEDIQYFGAGTRLSVL.

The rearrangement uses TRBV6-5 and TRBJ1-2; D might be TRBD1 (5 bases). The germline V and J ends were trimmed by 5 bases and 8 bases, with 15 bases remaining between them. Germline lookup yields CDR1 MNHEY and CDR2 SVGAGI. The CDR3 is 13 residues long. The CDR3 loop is CASSADRGLGYTF. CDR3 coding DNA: TGTGCCAGCAGTGCTGACAGAGGACTAGGCTACACCTTC.

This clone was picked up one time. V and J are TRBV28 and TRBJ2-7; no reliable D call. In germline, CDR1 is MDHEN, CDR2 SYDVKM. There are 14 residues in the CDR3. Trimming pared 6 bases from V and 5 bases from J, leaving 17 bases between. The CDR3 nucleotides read TGTGCCAGCAGCCGCCGTACAGCCCCACACGAGCAGTACTTC. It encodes CASSRRTAPHEQYF.

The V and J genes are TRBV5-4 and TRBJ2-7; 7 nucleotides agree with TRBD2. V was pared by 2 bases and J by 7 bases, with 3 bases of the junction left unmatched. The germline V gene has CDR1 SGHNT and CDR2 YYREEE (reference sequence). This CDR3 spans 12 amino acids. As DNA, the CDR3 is TGTGCCAGCAGCTTTGGGGGGGGAGAGCAGTACTTC. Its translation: CASSFGGGEQYF.

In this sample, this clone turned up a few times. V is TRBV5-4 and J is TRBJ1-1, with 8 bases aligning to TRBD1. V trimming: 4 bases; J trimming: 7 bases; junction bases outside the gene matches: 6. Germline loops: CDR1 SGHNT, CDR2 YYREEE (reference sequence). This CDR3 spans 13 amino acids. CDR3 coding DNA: TGTGCCAGCAGCCCGACAGGGGTTCATGAAGCTTTCTTT. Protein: CASSPTGVHEAFF.

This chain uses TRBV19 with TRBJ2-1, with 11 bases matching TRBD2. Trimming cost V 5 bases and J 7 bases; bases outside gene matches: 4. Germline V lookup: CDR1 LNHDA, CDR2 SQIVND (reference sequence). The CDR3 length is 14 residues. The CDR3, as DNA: TGTGCCAGTAGTTGGCTAGCGGGGGGTAATGAGCAGTTCTTC. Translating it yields CASSWLAGGNEQFF.

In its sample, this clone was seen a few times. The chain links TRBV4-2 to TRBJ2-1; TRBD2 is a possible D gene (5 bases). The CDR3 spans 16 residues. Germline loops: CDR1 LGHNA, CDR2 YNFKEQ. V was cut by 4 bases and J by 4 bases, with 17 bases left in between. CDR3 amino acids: CASSPNRADPYNEQFF. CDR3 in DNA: TGTGCCAGCAGCCCAAACCGAGCGGACCCTTACAATGAGCAGTTCTTC.

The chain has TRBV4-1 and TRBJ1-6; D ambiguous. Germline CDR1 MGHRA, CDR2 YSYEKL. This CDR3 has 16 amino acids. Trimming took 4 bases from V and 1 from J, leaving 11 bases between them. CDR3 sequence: CASSLDLGSYNSPLHF. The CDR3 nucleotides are TGCGCCAGCAGCCTGGACTTGGGGTCCTATAATTCACCCCTCCACTTT.

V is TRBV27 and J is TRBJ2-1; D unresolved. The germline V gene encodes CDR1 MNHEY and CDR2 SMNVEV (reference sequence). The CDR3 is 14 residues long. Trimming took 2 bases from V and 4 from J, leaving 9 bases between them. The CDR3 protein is CASSLHQGYNEQFF. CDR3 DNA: TGTGCCAGCAGTTTACACCAAGGGTACAATGAGCAGTTCTTC.

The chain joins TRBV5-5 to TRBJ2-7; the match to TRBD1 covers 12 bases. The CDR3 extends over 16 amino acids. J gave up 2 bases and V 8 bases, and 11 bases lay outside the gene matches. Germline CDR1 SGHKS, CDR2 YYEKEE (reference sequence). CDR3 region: CASATGTGGATYEQYF. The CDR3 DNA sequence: TGTGCCAGTGCCACCGGGACAGGGGGCGCGACCTACGAGCAGTACTTC. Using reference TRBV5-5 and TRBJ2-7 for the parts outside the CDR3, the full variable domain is DAGVTQSPTHLIKTRGQQVTLRCSPISGHKSVSWYQQVLGQGPQFIFQYYEKEERGRGNFPDRFSARQFPNYSSELNVNALLLGDSALYLCASATGTGGATYEQYFGPGTRLTVT.

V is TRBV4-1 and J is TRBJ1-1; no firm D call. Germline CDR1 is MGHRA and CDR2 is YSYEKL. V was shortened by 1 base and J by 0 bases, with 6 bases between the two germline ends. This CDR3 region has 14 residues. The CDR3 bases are TGCGCCAGCAGCCAAGGCGCCCTGAACACTGAAGCTTTCTTT. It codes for CASSQGALNTEAFF.

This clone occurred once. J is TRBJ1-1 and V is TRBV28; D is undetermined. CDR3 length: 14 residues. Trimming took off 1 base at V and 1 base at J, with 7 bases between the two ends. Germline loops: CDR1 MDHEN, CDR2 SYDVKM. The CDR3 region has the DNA TGTGCCAGCAGTTTATTTCAGACGAACACTGAAGCTTTCTTT. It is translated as CASSLFQTNTEAFF.

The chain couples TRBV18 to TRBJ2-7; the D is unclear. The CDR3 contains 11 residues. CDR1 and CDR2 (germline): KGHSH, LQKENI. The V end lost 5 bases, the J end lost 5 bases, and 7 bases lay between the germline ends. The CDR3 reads CASSTGDEQYF. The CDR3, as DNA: TGTGCCAGCTCAACGGGCGACGAGCAGTACTTC.

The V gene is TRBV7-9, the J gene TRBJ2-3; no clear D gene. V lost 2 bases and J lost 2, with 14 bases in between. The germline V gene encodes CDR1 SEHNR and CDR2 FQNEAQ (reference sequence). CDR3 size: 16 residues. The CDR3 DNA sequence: TGTGCCAGCAGCTTACAGCCCCTTAGGGACACAGATACGCAGTATTTT. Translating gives CASSLQPLRDTDTQYF.

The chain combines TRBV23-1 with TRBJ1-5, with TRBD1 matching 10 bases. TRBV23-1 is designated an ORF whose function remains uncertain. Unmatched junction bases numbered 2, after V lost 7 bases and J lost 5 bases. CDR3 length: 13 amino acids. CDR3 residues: CASIGQGDQPQHF. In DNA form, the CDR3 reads TGCGCCAGCATTGGACAGGGGGATCAGCCCCAGCATTTT.

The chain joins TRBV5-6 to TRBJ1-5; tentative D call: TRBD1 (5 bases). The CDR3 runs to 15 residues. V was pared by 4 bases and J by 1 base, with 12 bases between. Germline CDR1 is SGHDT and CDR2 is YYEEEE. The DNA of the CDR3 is TGTGCCAGCAGCCCTCGCGGGGGGAGCAATCAGCCCCAGCATTTT. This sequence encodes CASSPRGGSNQPQHF.